This T cell receptor (beta chain) comes out of a study of regulatory T cells in long-lasting Graves disease. Turning to the study itself: In persistent Graves' disease, antithyroid drugs had been taken for over 5 years and TSH receptor antibodies stayed positive.

Time point of the sample: persistent/refractory GD, antithyroid drugs over 5 years with positive TRAb. Preparation of the TCR library used RNA extracted from PBMCs. The CDR3 spans 19 residues. Germline values: CDR1 SGHAT, CDR2 FQNNGV. V lost 0 bases, J lost 5 bases, and 15 bases stayed unmatched. In building TCR beta libraries, iRepertoire HTBI primers were used together with Arm-PCR of CDR3 regions. MiXCR, applied by TCRdb to the multiplex PCR reads, yields one record per CDR3 protein. The data hold a few hundred thousand distinct CDR3 sequences, with roughly a quarter observed a single time. In this sample, this clonotype turned up many times. The antigen is undetermined. Overall study results and limits: Patients with persistent disease showed a bias toward TRBV28, TRBJ1-2 and TRBJ2-5. Patients with persistent Graves' had lower TCR diversity than newly diagnosed patients. Accuracy might have suffered from few samples.

This receptor was obtained from a female donor with Graves disease. The chain employs TRBV11-2 and TRBJ2-2, with TRBD1 matching over 7 bases. Source: peripheral blood mononuclear cells (PBMCs), taken when the disease was refractory, from a patient treated with antithyroid drugs. This chain's CDR3 is CASSLDSQPHGQETGELFF. The CDR3 DNA reads as TGTGCCAGCAGCTTAGATTCCCAGCCCCACGGACAGGAGACCGGGGAGCTGTTTTTT. Variable domain in full (rest from reference TRBV11-2 and TRBJ2-2): EAGVAQSPRYKIIEKRQSVAFWCNPISGHATLYWYQQILGQGPKLLIQFQNNGVVDDSQLPKDRFSAERLKGVDSTLKIQPAKLEDSAVYLCASSLDSQPHGQETGELFFGEGSRLTVL.